This TCR beta chain appears in the sequencing data of a study of T cell responses to AZD1222 COVID-19 vaccine. Study-wide results and limits: Donors, mostly white British, included more females; clonal diversity was possibly underestimated. Spike was spanned by vaccine-associated CD4 TCRs, with dominance at 160-218 and 743-854. Spike-specific TCR breadth and depth were elevated following two AZD1222 doses.

Concerning this clone: Antigen specificity is unknown.

TCRdb's table, derived via immunoSEQ multiplex PCR, lists solely in-frame clones and lacks some. The sample records around 110,000 clones, roughly 90% being singletons. Germline assignment: CDR1 SGHNT and CDR2 YYREEE (reference sequence). Trimming took off 5 bases at V and 2 bases at J, with 19 bases between the two ends. There are 16 residues in the CDR3. The sample here was peripheral blood, taken 28 days after the second AZD1222 dose. This clonotype originated in an adult who received the AZD1222 COVID-19 vaccine. The V and J genes are TRBV5-4 and TRBJ2-5; tentatively, D is TRBD2 (6 bases). CDR3 loop: CASSSRGLAPQETQYF. CDR3 bases: TGTGCCAGCAGTTCCCGGGGACTGGCGCCGCAAGAGACCCAGTACTTC.